A single T cell receptor (beta chain) is shown here with its context. It was with random hexamers that roughly 0.5 to 1 ug RNA was reverse transcribed. By means of immunoSEQ multiplex PCR, TCR beta CDR3 spanning 54 Vbeta and 13 Jbeta underwent amplification. TCRdb processed the immunoSEQ multiplex PCR reads anew with MiXCR; each CDR3 protein has one entry. The sample includes hundreds of thousands of distinct CDR3 sequences, 89% seen only once; the top ten take roughly 0.2%. The data were obtained in a study of CD8 T cells in Susac syndrome. Germline-derived CDR1 and CDR2 are LNHDA and SQIVND (reference sequence). The CDR3 spans 15 residues. V lost 5 bases and J 0 bases, leaving 11 bases between the germline ends. TEMRA cells were FACS-enriched, with CD8+ and CD4+ T cells isolated negatively.

The sample consisted of CD8+ T cells from PBMCs. This sequence was found in a human donor with multiple sclerosis. J is TRBJ2-1 and V is TRBV19, with TRBD2 as a possible D gene (5 bases). CDR3 nucleotides: TGTGCCAGTAGTGTGGACTGGAGCTCCTACAATGAGCAGTTCTTC. Encoded protein: CASSVDWSSYNEQFF.